These 23 T cell receptor beta chains were all obtained from the same sample, sequenced in a study of blood T cell repertoires in COVID-19. Repertoires were generated with immunoSEQ multiplex PCR, while TCRdb's copy carries only in-frame clones and drops some. The table shows roughly 250,000 clones, with 83% occurring only once. The material sequenced was PBMCs or T cells enriched from blood (not recorded which). The receptors derive from a middle-aged woman who had been exposed to COVID-19.

The J gene is TRBJ2-1, the V gene TRBV5-8; the D is unclear. V gave up 3 bases and J gave up 0 bases, with 7 bases separating them. The CDR3 consists of 14 residues. The germline CDR1 and CDR2 sequences are SGHTS and YDEGEE. CDR3 bases: TGTGCCAGCAGCTCCCCAGGCTCCTACAATGAGCAGTTCTTC. This encodes CASSSPGSYNEQFF.

This clone occurred once. The rearrangement links TRBV11-2 to TRBJ1-4; D unresolved. This CDR3 contains 14 residues. Germline values: CDR1 SGHAT, CDR2 FQNNGV. V lost 5 bases, J lost 0 bases, and 7 bases lay in between. CDR3 in amino acids: CASSPTPTNEKLFF. The CDR3 DNA reads TGTGCCAGCAGCCCGACTCCAACTAATGAAAAACTGTTTTTT.

This chain connects TRBV5-1 to TRBJ2-2; D remains unclear. Trimming cost V 0 bases and J 5 bases, with 8 bases left between them. The germline gives CDR1 SGHRS, CDR2 YFSETQ. The CDR3 totals 14 residues. The CDR3 loop reads CASSLGAPTGELFF. The CDR3 DNA reads TGCGCCAGCAGCTTGGGGGCCCCGACCGGGGAGCTGTTTTTT.

J is TRBJ1-2 and V is TRBV4-1; D is unclear. The CDR3 length is 14 residues. CDR1 and CDR2 (germline): MGHRA, YSYEKL. V shed 4 bases and J shed 8 bases, with 17 bases lying between them. For the CDR3, the DNA is TGCGCCAGCAGCCCACGATCCGAGAACCCCGGCTACACCTTC. It is translated as CASSPRSENPGYTF.

This clone was observed a handful of times. This CDR3 is also generated by other DNA sequences in the sample. The chain combines TRBV2 with TRBJ1-5, with 8 bases matching TRBD1. Trimming removed 1 base from V and 4 bases from J; junction bases left unmatched: 0. Germline CDR1 SNHLY, CDR2 FYNNEI. This CDR3 contains 14 residues. CDR3 in amino acids: CASSEGTGNQPQHF. CDR3 nucleotides: TGTGCCAGCAGTGAAGGGACAGGGAATCAGCCCCAGCATTTT.

This clone appeared a single time. The chain links TRBV12-5 to TRBJ1-5; 10 bases line up with TRBD1. The CDR3 consists of 17 residues. Germline lookup yields CDR1 LGHNT and CDR2 FRNRAP. Losses at the gene ends were 7 bases for V and 0 bases for J; bases not matched to a gene: 9. The CDR3 spells CASVFSGTGVSNQPQHF. CDR3 DNA sequence: TGTGCTAGTGTCTTTTCCGGGACAGGGGTTAGCAATCAGCCCCAGCATTTT.

The genes are TRBV19 and TRBJ1-1; a possible D gene is TRBD1 (6 bases). The V gene lost 4 bases and the J gene lost 0 bases, with 15 bases spanning the gap. Germline-derived CDR1 and CDR2 are LNHDA and SQIVND (reference sequence). CDR3 length: 16 amino acids. The CDR3 is CASSTVRTVMNTEAFF. The CDR3 region has the DNA TGTGCCAGTAGTACCGTCCGGACAGTGATGAACACTGAAGCTTTCTTT.

The V gene is TRBV5-6, the J gene TRBJ1-1, with 9 bases matching TRBD1. J lost 8 bases, V lost 2 bases, and 13 bases had no gene match. The CDR3 consists of 16 residues. The V gene's germline CDR1 is SGHDT and CDR2 YYEEEE. The CDR3 sequence: CASSLLTGTGSGEAFF. The DNA for the CDR3 is TGTGCCAGCAGCTTACTTACCGGGACAGGGTCAGGAGAAGCTTTCTTT. Filled out from reference TRBV5-6 and TRBJ1-1, the complete variable domain reads DAGVTQSPTHLIKTRGQQVTLRCSPKSGHDTVSWYQQALGQGPQFIFQYYEEEERQRGNFPDRFSGHQFPNYSSELNVNALLLGDSALYLCASSLLTGTGSGEAFFGQGTRLTVV.

Worth noting for this clone: This sample also contains other DNA sequences that code for the same CDR3. The rearrangement uses TRBV6-5 and TRBJ2-2; perhaps TRBD2 as D (6 bases). This CDR3 has 15 residues. V was clipped by 0 bases and J by 7 bases, with 12 bases between them. Germline CDR1 is MNHEY and CDR2 is SVGAGI. Here the CDR3 DNA reads TGTGCCAGCAGTTACTCGACTGGGGGGATCGGGGAGCTGTTTTTT. Residues: CASSYSTGGIGELFF.

The chain couples TRBV4-1 to TRBJ2-7; 7 nucleotides line up with TRBD1. V shed 1 base, J shed 5 bases, and the junction held 11 bases outside the gene matches. CDR1 and CDR2 from the germline V gene are MGHRA and YSYEKL. There are 16 residues in the CDR3. CDR3 protein: CASSQAPTGYENEQYF. DNA of the CDR3: TGCGCCAGCAGCCAAGCCCCGACAGGGTACGAAAACGAGCAGTACTTC.

The genes are TRBV28 and TRBJ1-2; tentative D call: TRBD1 (6 bases). CDR3 length: 14 amino acids. V was clipped by 6 bases and J by 2 bases, with 13 bases between them. The germline gives CDR1 MDHEN, CDR2 SYDVKM. The CDR3 sequence is CASRQGVRNYGYTF. The DNA for the CDR3 is TGTGCCAGCAGACAGGGAGTGAGAAACTATGGCTACACCTTC.

This chain joins TRBV7-6 and TRBJ1-1; the D gene is possibly TRBD1 (6 bases). From germline, CDR1 is SGHVS and CDR2 FNYEAQ. Trimming shortened V by 2 bases and J by 3 bases, and 10 bases separated the two germline ends. CDR3 length: 14 residues. CDR3 DNA: TGTGCCAGCAGCTTACAGGGGTTTGACACTGAAGCTTTCTTT. It specifies CASSLQGFDTEAFF.

The V call is TRBV6-5, the J call TRBJ2-5; D perhaps matches TRBD1 (5 bases). CDR3 length equals 14 residues. Trimming pared 2 bases from V and 5 bases from J, leaving 12 bases between. The germline V gene encodes CDR1 MNHEY and CDR2 SVGAGI. CDR3 loop: CASSYTAGLETQYF. As DNA, the CDR3 is TGTGCCAGCAGTTACACAGCAGGGCTGGAGACCCAGTACTTC.

The chain joins TRBV18 to TRBJ1-5, with no clear D. The CDR3 has 13 residues. V shed 2 bases and J shed 5 bases, with 7 bases lying between them. CDR1 is KGHSH, CDR2 LQKENI, per germline. Here the CDR3 reads CASSPGRDQPQHF. CDR3 sequence (DNA): TGTGCCAGCTCACCAGGGCGGGATCAGCCCCAGCATTTT.

The chain joins TRBV28 to TRBJ1-5; D is perhaps TRBD1 (6 bases). Deletions cut 9 bases from V and 7 bases from J, with 10 bases between. Germline V gene lookup returns CDR1 MDHEN and CDR2 SYDVKM. There are 11 residues in the CDR3. As DNA, the CDR3 is TGTGCCAGTACAGGGAGCCAGCCCCAGCATTTT. Translated: CASTGSQPQHF. Full variable domain (remainder filled in from reference TRBV28 and TRBJ1-5): DVKVTQSSRYLVKRTGEKVFLECVQDMDHENMFWYRQDPGLGLRLIYFSYDVKMKEKGDIPEGYSVSREKKERFSLILESASTNQTSMYLCASTGSQPQHFGDGTRLSIL.

The chain's CDR3 is CASSSGQGLDTEAFF. CDR3 coding DNA: TGTGCCAGCAGCTCGGGACAGGGATTGGACACTGAAGCTTTCTTT. The chain uses TRBV7-8 and TRBJ1-1; TRBD1 aligns across 9 bases. V trimming: 4 bases; J trimming: 3 bases; junction bases outside the gene matches: 6. Germline CDR1 and CDR2: SGHVS and FQNEAQ. The CDR3 extends over 15 amino acids.

V usage is TRBV28 and J usage is TRBJ2-7, with a tentative D call TRBD2 (7 bases). Trimming removed 4 bases from V and 4 bases from J, with 11 bases in between. The germline gives CDR1 MDHEN, CDR2 SYDVKM. CDR3 length: 13 residues. CDR3: CASSSGGRYEQYF. CDR3 bases: TGTGCCAGCAGTTCCGGGGGGCGGTACGAGCAGTACTTC.

The chain links TRBV13 to TRBJ1-1, with no clear D. Germline-derived CDR1 and CDR2 are PRHDT and FYEKMQ (reference sequence). The length of the CDR3 is 13 residues. The ends were cut back, 5 bases at V and 1 base at J, with 8 bases in the middle. The CDR3 DNA follows: TGTGCCAGCAGCACCACACCGAACACTGAAGCTTTCTTT. It is translated as CASSTTPNTEAFF.

The V and J genes are TRBV4-2 and TRBJ2-6, with 7 nucleotides matching TRBD2. CDR1 and CDR2 from the germline V gene are LGHNA and YNFKEQ. This CDR3 has 18 residues. V shed 4 bases and J 0 bases; nucleotides not matched to a gene: 9. DNA of the CDR3: TGTGCCAGCAGCCTTGGGGAGGGGCCCGTCTCTGGGGCCAACGTCCTGACTTTC. It translates to CASSLGEGPVSGANVLTF.

The chain recombines TRBV7-8 with TRBJ2-7, with 8 bases that match TRBD1. Trimming took 5 bases from V and 7 from J; bases not matched to a gene: 10. Germline V gives CDR1 SGHVS, CDR2 FQNEAQ. The CDR3 consists of 14 residues. The DNA for the CDR3 is TGTGCCAGCAGCACCCGGGACAGGCTGTGGGAGCAGTACTTC. Translated: CASSTRDRLWEQYF. The complete variable domain, with remaining parts taken from reference TRBV7-8 and TRBJ2-7, reads GAGVSQSPRYKVAKRGQDVALRCDPISGHVSLFWYQQALGQGPEFLTYFQNEAQLDKSGLPSDRFFAERPEGSVSTLKIQRTQQEDSAVYLCASSTRDRLWEQYFGPGTRLTVT.

The chain combines TRBV6-5 with TRBJ1-2, with 11 bases matching TRBD1. Per the germline V gene, CDR1 is MNHEY and CDR2 is SVGAGI. J lost 0 bases, V lost 6 bases, and 3 bases had no gene match. The CDR3 is made up of 15 amino acids. DNA of the CDR3: TGTGCCAGCAGGGGACAGGGGGAAGCTAACTATGGCTACACCTTC. Translating gives CASRGQGEANYGYTF.

The J gene is TRBJ1-1, the V gene TRBV3-1 (or the pseudogene TRBV3-2); D may be TRBD1 (5 bases). V lost 4 bases and J 1 base, leaving 10 bases between the germline ends. The CDR3 is 14 amino acids. The germline gives CDR1 LGHDT, CDR2 YNNKEL (reference sequence). The CDR3 reads CASSRPDRNTEAFF. The CDR3 coding sequence is TGTGCCAGCAGCCGTCCCGACAGGAACACTGAAGCTTTCTTT.

The rearrangement links TRBV3-1 (or the pseudogene TRBV3-2) to TRBJ1-2; 9 nucleotides line up with TRBD1. The V gene's germline CDR1 is LGHDT and CDR2 YNNKEL (reference sequence). The CDR3 is made up of 16 amino acids. V was clipped by 3 bases and J by 4 bases; unmatched bases: 9. Written as DNA, the CDR3 is TGTGCCAGCAGCCAGTCTACAGGGGGCTTGATCTATGGCTACACCTTC. It encodes CASSQSTGGLIYGYTF.